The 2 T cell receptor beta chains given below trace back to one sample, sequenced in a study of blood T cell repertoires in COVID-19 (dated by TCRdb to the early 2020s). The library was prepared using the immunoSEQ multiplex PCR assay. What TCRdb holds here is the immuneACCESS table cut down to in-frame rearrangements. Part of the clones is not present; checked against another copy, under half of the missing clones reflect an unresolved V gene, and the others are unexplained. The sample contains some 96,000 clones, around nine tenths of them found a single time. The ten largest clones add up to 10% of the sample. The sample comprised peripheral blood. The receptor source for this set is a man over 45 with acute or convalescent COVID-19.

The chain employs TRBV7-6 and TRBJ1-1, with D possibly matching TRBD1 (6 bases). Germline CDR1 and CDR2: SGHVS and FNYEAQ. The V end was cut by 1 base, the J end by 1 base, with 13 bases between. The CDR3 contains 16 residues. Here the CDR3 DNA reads TGTGCCAGCAGCTTAGGGGGGCACACCGGGAACACTGAAGCTTTCTTT. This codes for CASSLGGHTGNTEAFF.

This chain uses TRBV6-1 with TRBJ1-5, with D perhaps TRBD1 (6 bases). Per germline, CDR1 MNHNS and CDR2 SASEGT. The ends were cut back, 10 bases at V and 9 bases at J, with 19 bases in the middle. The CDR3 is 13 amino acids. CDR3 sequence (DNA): TGTGCCACTTCGGGGGGCCGGGAGCGGCCCCAGCATTTT. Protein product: CATSGGRERPQHF.